The T cell receptor (beta chain) under discussion was sequenced for a study of cytomegalovirus exposure and HLA in healthy donors. CDR3 length equals 13 residues. From germline, CDR1 is SGHDT and CDR2 YYEEEE. V was pared by 4 bases and J by 10 bases, with 10 bases of the junction left unmatched. The PCR contained 60 Vbeta and 13 Jbeta primers. Only in-frame clones appear in the TCRdb table, and some are missing; sequencing was by immunoSEQ multiplex PCR. The sample lists approximately 120,000 clones, approximately 80% seen once, with about 9.2% in the top ten. The table lists this clone with a count of one.

Sequenced sample: PBMCs. This receptor was taken from a man aged 25 to 40 in good health and CMV-seropositive. V usage is TRBV5-6 and J usage is TRBJ1-2; 7 nucleotides align to TRBD1. CDR3 sequence: CASSTDRDGDYTF. CDR3 nucleotides: TGTGCCAGCAGCACTGACAGGGATGGAGACTACACCTTC.